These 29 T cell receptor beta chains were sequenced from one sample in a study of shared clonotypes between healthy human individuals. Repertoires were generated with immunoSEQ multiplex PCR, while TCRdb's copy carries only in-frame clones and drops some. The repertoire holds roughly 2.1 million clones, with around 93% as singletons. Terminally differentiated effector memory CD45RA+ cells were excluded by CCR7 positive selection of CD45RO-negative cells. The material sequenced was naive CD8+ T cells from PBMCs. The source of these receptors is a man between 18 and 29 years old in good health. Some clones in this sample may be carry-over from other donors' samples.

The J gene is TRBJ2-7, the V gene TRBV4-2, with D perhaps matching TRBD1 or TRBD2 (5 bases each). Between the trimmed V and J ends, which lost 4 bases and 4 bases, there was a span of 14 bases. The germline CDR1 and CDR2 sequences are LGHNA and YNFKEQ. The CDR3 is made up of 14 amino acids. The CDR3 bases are TGTGCCAGCAGCCCCGCCGGGACCGCGTACGAGCAGTACTTC. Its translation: CASSPAGTAYEQYF.

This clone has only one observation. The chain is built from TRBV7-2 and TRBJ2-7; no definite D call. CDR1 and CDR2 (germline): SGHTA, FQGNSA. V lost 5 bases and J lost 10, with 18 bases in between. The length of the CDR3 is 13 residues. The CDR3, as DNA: TGTGCCAGCAGCCACGGACGGACGGATTACCAGTACTTC. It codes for CASSHGRTDYQYF.

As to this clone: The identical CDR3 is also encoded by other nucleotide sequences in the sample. The CDR3 loop reads CASSLDRAAGNTIYF. The CDR3, as DNA: TGCGCCAGCAGCTTGGACCGGGCGGCTGGAAACACCATATATTTT. The chain recombines TRBV5-1 with TRBJ1-3; D uncertain. CDR3 length: 15 amino acids. Trimming cost V 0 bases and J 2 bases, with 9 bases left between them. Looked up from germline, CDR1 is SGHRS and CDR2 is YFSETQ.

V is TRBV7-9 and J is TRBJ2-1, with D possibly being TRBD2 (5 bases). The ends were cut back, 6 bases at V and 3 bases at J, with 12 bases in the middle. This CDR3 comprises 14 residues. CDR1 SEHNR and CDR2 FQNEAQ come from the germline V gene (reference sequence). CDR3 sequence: CASRSEGVYNEQFF. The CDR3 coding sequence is TGTGCCAGCAGGTCCGAGGGCGTCTACAATGAGCAGTTCTTC.

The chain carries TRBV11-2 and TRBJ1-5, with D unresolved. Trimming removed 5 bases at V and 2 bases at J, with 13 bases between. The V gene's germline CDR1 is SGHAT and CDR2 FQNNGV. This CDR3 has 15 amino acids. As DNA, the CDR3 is TGTGCCAGCAGCCCTGGTACGCCGGGCAATCAGCCCCAGCATTTT. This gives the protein CASSPGTPGNQPQHF.

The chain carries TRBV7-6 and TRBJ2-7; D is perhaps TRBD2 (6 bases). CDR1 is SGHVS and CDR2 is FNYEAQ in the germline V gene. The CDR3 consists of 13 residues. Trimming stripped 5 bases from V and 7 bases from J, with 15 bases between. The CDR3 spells CASSTPGGDEQYF. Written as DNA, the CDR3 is TGTGCCAGCAGCACCCCAGGCGGGGATGAGCAGTACTTC.

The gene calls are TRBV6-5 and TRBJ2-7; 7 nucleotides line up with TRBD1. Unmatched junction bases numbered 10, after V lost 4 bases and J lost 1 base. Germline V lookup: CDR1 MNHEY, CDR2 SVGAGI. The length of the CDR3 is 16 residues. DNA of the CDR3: TGTGCCAGCAGTTGGAACCGGGACAGAGGATCCTACGAGCAGTACTTC. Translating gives CASSWNRDRGSYEQYF.

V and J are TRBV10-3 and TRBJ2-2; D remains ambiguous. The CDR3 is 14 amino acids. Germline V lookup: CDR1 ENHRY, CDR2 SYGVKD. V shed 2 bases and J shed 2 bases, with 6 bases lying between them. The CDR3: CAISEGLNTGELFF. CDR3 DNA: TGTGCCATCAGTGAGGGTCTCAACACCGGGGAGCTGTTTTTT.

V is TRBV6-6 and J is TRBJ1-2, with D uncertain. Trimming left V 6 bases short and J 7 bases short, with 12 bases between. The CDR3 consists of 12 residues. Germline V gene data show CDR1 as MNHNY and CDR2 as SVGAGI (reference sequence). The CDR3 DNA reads TGTGCCAGCAGCGACACCACAGCTGGCTACACCTTC. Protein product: CASSDTTAGYTF.

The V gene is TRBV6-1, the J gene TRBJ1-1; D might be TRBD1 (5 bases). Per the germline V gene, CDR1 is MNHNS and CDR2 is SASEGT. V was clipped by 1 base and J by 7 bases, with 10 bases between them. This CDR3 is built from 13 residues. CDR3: CASSEVRGLEAFF. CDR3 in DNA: TGTGCCAGCAGTGAAGTTAGGGGCCTTGAAGCTTTCTTT.

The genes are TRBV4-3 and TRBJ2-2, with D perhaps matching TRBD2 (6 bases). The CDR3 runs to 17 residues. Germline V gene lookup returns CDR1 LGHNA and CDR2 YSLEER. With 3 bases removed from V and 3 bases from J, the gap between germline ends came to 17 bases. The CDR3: CASSQSTGGVDTGELFF. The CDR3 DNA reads TGCGCCAGCAGCCAGAGCACCGGGGGTGTCGACACCGGGGAGCTGTTTTTT.

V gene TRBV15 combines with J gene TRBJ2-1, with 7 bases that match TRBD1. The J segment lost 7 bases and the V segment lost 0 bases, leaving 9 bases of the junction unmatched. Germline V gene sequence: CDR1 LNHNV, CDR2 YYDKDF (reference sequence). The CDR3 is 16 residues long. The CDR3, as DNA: TGTGCCACCAGCAGAGATTGGGGACAGCACCGTAATGAGCAGTTCTTC. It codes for CATSRDWGQHRNEQFF.

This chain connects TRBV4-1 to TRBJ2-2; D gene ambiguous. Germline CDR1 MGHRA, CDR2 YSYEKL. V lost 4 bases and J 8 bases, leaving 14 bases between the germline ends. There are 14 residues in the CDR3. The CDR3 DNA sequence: TGCGCCAGCAGCCTTTCGGGCCGCAAAGGGGAGCTGTTTTTT. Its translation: CASSLSGRKGELFF.

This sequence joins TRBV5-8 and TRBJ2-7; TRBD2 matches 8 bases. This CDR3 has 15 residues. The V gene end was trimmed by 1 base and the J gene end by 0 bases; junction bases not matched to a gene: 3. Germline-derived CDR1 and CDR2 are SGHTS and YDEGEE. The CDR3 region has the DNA TGTGCCAGCAGCTTGCGCGGGGGGAGCTCCTACGAGCAGTACTTC. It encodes CASSLRGGSSYEQYF.

As DNA, the CDR3 is TGTGCCAGCAGTTTCAGTTACGGGGGCCTAGCGGGAGCCGCAGGGTACAATGAGCAGTTCTTC. Translating gives CASSFSYGGLAGAAGYNEQFF. The V gene is TRBV27, the J gene TRBJ2-1; 10 nucleotides align to TRBD2. This CDR3 contains 21 residues. With V trimmed by 3 bases and J by 4 bases, 21 bases remained unmatched. Germline CDR1 reads MNHEY; CDR2 reads SMNVEV (reference sequence).

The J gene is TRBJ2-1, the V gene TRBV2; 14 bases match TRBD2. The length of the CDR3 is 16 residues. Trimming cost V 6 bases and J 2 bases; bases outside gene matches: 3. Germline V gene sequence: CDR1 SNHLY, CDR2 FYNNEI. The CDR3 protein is CASSLGLAGAYNEQFF. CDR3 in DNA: TGTGCCAGCAGCCTGGGACTAGCGGGAGCCTACAATGAGCAGTTCTTC.

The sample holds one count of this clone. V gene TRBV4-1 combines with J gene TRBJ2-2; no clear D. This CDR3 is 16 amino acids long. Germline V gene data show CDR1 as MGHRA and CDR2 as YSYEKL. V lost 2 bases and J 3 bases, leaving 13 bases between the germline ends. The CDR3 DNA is TGCGCCAGCAGCCAATCTTCCGGGCCGTACACCGGGGAGCTGTTTTTT. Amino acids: CASSQSSGPYTGELFF.

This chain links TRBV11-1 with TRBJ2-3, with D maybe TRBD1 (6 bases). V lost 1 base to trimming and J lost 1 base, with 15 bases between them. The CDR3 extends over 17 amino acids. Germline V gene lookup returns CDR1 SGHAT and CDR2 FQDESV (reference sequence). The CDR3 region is CASSLVGGLLRTDTQYF. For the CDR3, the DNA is TGTGCCAGCAGCTTAGTTGGGGGCCTACTCCGCACAGATACGCAGTATTTT.

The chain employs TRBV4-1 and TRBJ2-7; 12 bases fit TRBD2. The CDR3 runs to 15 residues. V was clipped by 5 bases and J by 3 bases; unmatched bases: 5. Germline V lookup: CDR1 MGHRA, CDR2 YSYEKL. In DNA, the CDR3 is TGCGCCAGCAGCTTACGGACTAGCGGGGACTACGAGCAGTACTTC. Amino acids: CASSLRTSGDYEQYF.

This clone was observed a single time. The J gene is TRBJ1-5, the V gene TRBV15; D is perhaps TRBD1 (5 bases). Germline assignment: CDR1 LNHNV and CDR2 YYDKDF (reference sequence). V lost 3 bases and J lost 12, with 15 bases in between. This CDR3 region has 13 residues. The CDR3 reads CATSSPEIGVQHF. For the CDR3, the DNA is TGTGCCACCAGCAGTCCTGAGATAGGGGTCCAGCATTTT.

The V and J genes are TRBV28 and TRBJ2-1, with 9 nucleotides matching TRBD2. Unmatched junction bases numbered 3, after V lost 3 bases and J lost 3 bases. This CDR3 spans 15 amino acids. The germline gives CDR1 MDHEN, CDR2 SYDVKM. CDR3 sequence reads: CASSLLAGYYNEQFF. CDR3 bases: TGTGCCAGCAGTTTGCTAGCGGGGTACTACAATGAGCAGTTCTTC. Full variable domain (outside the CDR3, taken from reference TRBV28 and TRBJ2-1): DVKVTQSSRYLVKRTGEKVFLECVQDMDHENMFWYRQDPGLGLRLIYFSYDVKMKEKGDIPEGYSVSREKKERFSLILESASTNQTSMYLCASSLLAGYYNEQFFGPGTRLTVL.

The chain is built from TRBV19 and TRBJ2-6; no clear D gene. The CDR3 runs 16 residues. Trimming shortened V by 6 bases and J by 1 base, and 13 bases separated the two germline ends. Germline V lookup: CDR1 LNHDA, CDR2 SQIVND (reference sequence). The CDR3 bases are TGTGCCAGTAGGCAGATTCCAAGATCTGGGGCCAACGTCCTGACTTTC. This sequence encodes CASRQIPRSGANVLTF.

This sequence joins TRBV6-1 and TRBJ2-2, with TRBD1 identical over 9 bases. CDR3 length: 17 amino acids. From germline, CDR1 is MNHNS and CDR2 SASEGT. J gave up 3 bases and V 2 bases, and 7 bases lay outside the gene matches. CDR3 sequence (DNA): TGTGCCAGCAGTGAAACCATCCGGGACAGGGACACCGGGGAGCTGTTTTTT. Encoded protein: CASSETIRDRDTGELFF.

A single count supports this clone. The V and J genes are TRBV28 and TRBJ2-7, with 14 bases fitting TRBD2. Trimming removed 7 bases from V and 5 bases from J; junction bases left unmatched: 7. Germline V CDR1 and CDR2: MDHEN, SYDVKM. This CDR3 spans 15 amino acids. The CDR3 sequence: CASIPGTSGSHEQYF. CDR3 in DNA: TGTGCCAGCATCCCTGGGACTAGCGGGAGCCACGAGCAGTACTTC.

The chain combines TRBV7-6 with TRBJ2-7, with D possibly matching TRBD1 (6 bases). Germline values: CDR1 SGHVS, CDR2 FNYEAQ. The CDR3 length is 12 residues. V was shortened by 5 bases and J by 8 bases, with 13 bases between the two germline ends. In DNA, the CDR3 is TGTGCCAGCAGCCCAGGGACATCCCAGCAGTACTTC. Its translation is CASSPGTSQQYF.

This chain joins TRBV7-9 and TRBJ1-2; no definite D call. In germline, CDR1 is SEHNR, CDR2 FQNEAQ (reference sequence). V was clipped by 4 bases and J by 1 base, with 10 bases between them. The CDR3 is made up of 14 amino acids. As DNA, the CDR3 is TGTGCCAGCAGCTCGGTGGAGCGTAACTATGGCTACACCTTC. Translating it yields CASSSVERNYGYTF. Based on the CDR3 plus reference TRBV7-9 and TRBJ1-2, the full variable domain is DTGVSQNPRHKITKRGQNVTFRCDPISEHNRLYWYRQTLGQGPEFLTYFQNEAQLEKSRLLSDRFSAERPKGSFSTLEIQRTEQGDSAMYLCASSSVERNYGYTFGSGTRLTVV.

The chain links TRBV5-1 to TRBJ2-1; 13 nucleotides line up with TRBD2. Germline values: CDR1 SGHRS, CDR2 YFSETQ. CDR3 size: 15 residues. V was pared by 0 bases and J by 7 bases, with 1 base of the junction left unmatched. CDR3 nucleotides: TGCGCCAGCAGCTTGGAACTAGCGGGAGGGAATGAGCAGTTCTTC. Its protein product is CASSLELAGGNEQFF.

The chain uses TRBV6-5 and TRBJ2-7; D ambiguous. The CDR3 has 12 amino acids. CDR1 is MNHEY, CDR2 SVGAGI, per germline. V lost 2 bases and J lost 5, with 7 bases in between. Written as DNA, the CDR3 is TGTGCCAGCAGTTACGGGCAGAACGAGCAGTACTTC. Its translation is CASSYGQNEQYF.

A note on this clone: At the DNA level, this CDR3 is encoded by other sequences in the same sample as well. The CDR3 DNA is TGTGCCAGCAGTTTATTAGGTGGGTCCTACGAGCAGTACTTC. Amino acids: CASSLLGGSYEQYF. J is TRBJ2-7 and V is TRBV27, with no clear D. V lost 1 base, J lost 1 base, and 8 bases lay in between. Germline CDR1 reads MNHEY; CDR2 reads SMNVEV (reference sequence). The CDR3 is made up of 14 amino acids.